This is a list of T cell receptor beta chains from one sample in a study of blood T cells in healthy people across ages. TCRdb analysed the 5' RACE reads with MiXCR anew, one entry per CDR3 protein. The sample lists 550,000 to 750,000 distinct CDR3 sequences, 21% seen once, with roughly 3.4% in the top ten. The sequenced sample was blood. These receptors all come from a man aged 70 or older in good health. The CDR3 runs from the conserved cysteine through the conserved F or W. D genes are given only for firm matches. A row's size may be missing; if present it is once, few, many or a size class.

clone_size: .; d_call: TRBD2; j_call: TRBJ2-1; v_call: TRBV30; cdr3_nt: TGTGCCTGGAGTGCACTAGCGGGGGCCTACAATGAGCAGTTCTTC; cdr3_aa: CAWSALAGAYNEQFF
clone_size: .; d_call: .; j_call: TRBJ2-7; v_call: TRBV3-1; cdr3_nt: TGTGCCAGCAGCCTACGACGGAGCGAGCAGTACTTC; cdr3_aa: CASSLRRSEQYF
clone_size: few; d_call: .; j_call: TRBJ2-5; v_call: TRBV6-2/TRBV6-3; cdr3_nt: TGTGCCAGCAGTTACAACGTTGAGGGGGTTGTCCCAAAAGAGACCCAGTACTTC; cdr3_aa: CASSYNVEGVVPKETQYF
clone_size: few; d_call: .; j_call: TRBJ2-3; v_call: TRBV9; cdr3_nt: TGTGCCAGCACCGGCAATAGCCATTCAGATACGCAGTATTTT; cdr3_aa: CASTGNSHSDTQYF
clone_size: once; d_call: .; j_call: TRBJ2-3; v_call: TRBV7-9; cdr3_nt: TGTGCCAGCGCAAAGGCTGCAGATACGCAGTATTTT; cdr3_aa: CASAKAADTQYF
clone_size: many; d_call: .; j_call: TRBJ2-7; v_call: TRBV27; cdr3_nt: TGTGCCAGCAGTTTAACGCCATCCTACGAGCAGTACTTC; cdr3_aa: CASSLTPSYEQYF
clone_size: .; d_call: .; j_call: TRBJ2-1; v_call: TRBV12-3/TRBV12-4; cdr3_nt: TGTGTCAGCGGTTTAGATTTTTACAATGAGCAGTTCTTC; cdr3_aa: CVSGLDFYNEQFF
clone_size: many; d_call: .; j_call: TRBJ2-3; v_call: TRBV9; cdr3_nt: TGTGCCAGCAGCGTAGACCCCAACCCAGATACGCAGTATTTT; cdr3_aa: CASSVDPNPDTQYF
clone_size: .; d_call: TRBD1; j_call: TRBJ2-3; v_call: TRBV7-2; cdr3_nt: TGTGCCAGCAGCTTGGGACAGGGGTATAGCACAGATACGCAGTATTTT; cdr3_aa: CASSLGQGYSTDTQYF
clone_size: .; d_call: .; j_call: TRBJ2-5; v_call: TRBV18; cdr3_nt: TGTGCCAGCTCGCGCCAAGCGACCCAGTACTTC; cdr3_aa: CASSRQATQYF
clone_size: .; d_call: TRBD2; j_call: TRBJ2-1; v_call: TRBV20-1; cdr3_nt: TGCAGTGCTAGAGATGGAGCGGGATGGTCCTACAATGAGCAGTTCTTC; cdr3_aa: CSARDGAGWSYNEQFF
clone_size: .; d_call: TRBD1; j_call: TRBJ2-1; v_call: TRBV15; cdr3_nt: TGTGCCACCAGCAGAGATGACAGGGGAAATCATAATGAGCAGTTCTTC; cdr3_aa: CATSRDDRGNHNEQFF
clone_size: .; d_call: .; j_call: TRBJ2-7; v_call: TRBV5-1; cdr3_nt: TGCGCCAGCAGCTTGAGTGGACAGAAGTCGGAGCAGTACTTC; cdr3_aa: CASSLSGQKSEQYF
clone_size: few; d_call: TRBD1; j_call: TRBJ1-6; v_call: TRBV20-1; cdr3_nt: TGCAGTGCTCAGGACAGGGGCCGTCCGAATTCACCCCTCCACTTT; cdr3_aa: CSAQDRGRPNSPLHF
clone_size: .; d_call: .; j_call: TRBJ2-7; v_call: TRBV2; cdr3_nt: TGTGCCAGCAGTGAAGTGGGCGAACTTGAGCAGTACTTC; cdr3_aa: CASSEVGELEQYF
clone_size: few; d_call: .; j_call: TRBJ1-5; v_call: TRBV20-1; cdr3_nt: TGCAGTGCTAGAGAACCAAATCAGCCCCAGCATTTT; cdr3_aa: CSAREPNQPQHF
clone_size: once; d_call: .; j_call: TRBJ1-2; v_call: TRBV6-5; cdr3_nt: TGTGCCAGCAGTTACAGGGCCGGTAATGGCTACACCTTC; cdr3_aa: CASSYRAGNGYTF
clone_size: .; d_call: TRBD2; j_call: TRBJ2-5; v_call: TRBV3-1; cdr3_nt: TGTGCCAGCAGCCAAGTTGGACTAGCGGGTTCTGAGACCCAGTACTTC; cdr3_aa: CASSQVGLAGSETQYF
clone_size: .; d_call: TRBD2; j_call: TRBJ2-7; v_call: TRBV27; cdr3_nt: TGTGCCAGCAGTCTGAAGCGGGAGTACGAGCAGTACTTC; cdr3_aa: CASSLKREYEQYF
clone_size: .; d_call: TRBD1; j_call: TRBJ2-3; v_call: TRBV7-9; cdr3_nt: TGTGCCAGCAGCTTATCAGGACAGGGGGCCCATACGCAGTATTTT; cdr3_aa: CASSLSGQGAHTQYF
clone_size: few; d_call: TRBD1; j_call: TRBJ1-2; v_call: TRBV7-2; cdr3_nt: TGTGCCAGCAGTTCTTGGACAGGGGATGGCTACACCTTC; cdr3_aa: CASSSWTGDGYTF
clone_size: many; d_call: TRBD1; j_call: TRBJ2-7; v_call: TRBV2; cdr3_nt: TGTGCCAGCAGGACGAGGACAGGGGCCTACGAGCAGTACTTC; cdr3_aa: CASRTRTGAYEQYF
clone_size: few; d_call: .; j_call: TRBJ1-2; v_call: TRBV18; cdr3_nt: TGTGCCAGCTCACCAGAGGAACACAGACCCTCTAACTATGGCTACACCTTC; cdr3_aa: CASSPEEHRPSNYGYTF
clone_size: .; d_call: .; j_call: TRBJ2-5; v_call: TRBV2; cdr3_nt: TGTGCCAGCAGTGATTGGAGGGGGCGATCTGAGACCCAGTACTTC; cdr3_aa: CASSDWRGRSETQYF
clone_size: .; d_call: .; j_call: TRBJ2-7; v_call: TRBV7-2; cdr3_nt: TGTGCCAGCAGCTTTAGTGACTCGGGGGAGCAGTACTTC; cdr3_aa: CASSFSDSGEQYF
clone_size: few; d_call: .; j_call: TRBJ2-5; v_call: TRBV25-1; cdr3_nt: TGTGCCAGCAGTGACGGAGGGCGGCAGACCCAGTACTTC; cdr3_aa: CASSDGGRQTQYF
clone_size: few; d_call: .; j_call: TRBJ2-6; v_call: TRBV6-5; cdr3_nt: TGTGCCAGCAGTTACTACGGTCCGGGACGCGGCTCTGGGGCCAACGTCCTGACTTTC; cdr3_aa: CASSYYGPGRGSGANVLTF
clone_size: few; d_call: .; j_call: TRBJ2-1; v_call: TRBV7-2; cdr3_nt: TGTGCCAGCACCCCCGTAAGGCCCTACAATGAGCAGTTCTTC; cdr3_aa: CASTPVRPYNEQFF
clone_size: few; d_call: .; j_call: TRBJ1-1; v_call: TRBV7-9; cdr3_nt: TGTGCCAGCAGCTTAGGTGGGCAGGCGAACACTGAAGCTTTCTTT; cdr3_aa: CASSLGGQANTEAFF
clone_size: .; d_call: TRBD1; j_call: TRBJ1-6; v_call: TRBV23-1; cdr3_nt: TGCGCCAGCAGTCATCCTCCCGGGACAGGGGTATTATCCCTCCACTTT; cdr3_aa: CASSHPPGTGVLSLHF
clone_size: .; d_call: .; j_call: TRBJ2-1; v_call: TRBV3-1; cdr3_nt: TGTGCCAGCAGCCATACACTAGTGGGAGTTAATGAGCAGTTCTTC; cdr3_aa: CASSHTLVGVNEQFF
clone_size: few; d_call: .; j_call: TRBJ1-2; v_call: TRBV3-1; cdr3_nt: TGTGCCAGCAGCCATCTTGGCGGGGGTGGCTACACCTTC; cdr3_aa: CASSHLGGGGYTF
clone_size: few; d_call: .; j_call: TRBJ2-4; v_call: TRBV20-1; cdr3_nt: TGCAGTGCTAGTTACCAAGGGTGGGCCAAAAACATTCAGTACTTC; cdr3_aa: CSASYQGWAKNIQYF
clone_size: .; d_call: .; j_call: TRBJ2-2; v_call: TRBV2; cdr3_nt: TGTGCCAGCAGTGGGCGGATCGGCACCGGGGAGCTGTTTTTT; cdr3_aa: CASSGRIGTGELFF
clone_size: few; d_call: .; j_call: TRBJ2-1; v_call: TRBV7-7; cdr3_nt: TGTGCTAGCAGCGAAGGAGGTTGGGGTGACAATGAGCAGTTCTTC; cdr3_aa: CASSEGGWGDNEQFF
clone_size: few; d_call: .; j_call: TRBJ1-1; v_call: TRBV6-1; cdr3_nt: TGTGCCAGCAGTGAAAGAGGGCGTGGGGCTGAAGCTTTCTTT; cdr3_aa: CASSERGRGAEAFF
clone_size: few; d_call: TRBD2; j_call: TRBJ2-3; v_call: TRBV20-1; cdr3_nt: TGCAGTGCTAGAGTTAGCGGGAGGGCAGATACGCAGTATTTT; cdr3_aa: CSARVSGRADTQYF
clone_size: .; d_call: .; j_call: TRBJ2-5; v_call: TRBV20-1; cdr3_nt: TGCAACGCAAAGAGAGGGAGCGGTGAGCAGTACTTC; cdr3_aa: CNAKRGSGEQYF
clone_size: few; d_call: .; j_call: TRBJ1-4; v_call: TRBV4-1; cdr3_nt: TGCGCCAGCAGCCACTTGCAGGGTAGCACTAATGAAAAACTGTTTTTT; cdr3_aa: CASSHLQGSTNEKLFF
clone_size: .; d_call: TRBD2; j_call: TRBJ2-1; v_call: TRBV5-5; cdr3_nt: TGTGCCAGCAGCTTTGGCGCGGGGGGCCACAATGAGCAGTTCTTC; cdr3_aa: CASSFGAGGHNEQFF
clone_size: few; d_call: .; j_call: TRBJ1-1; v_call: TRBV7-9; cdr3_nt: TGTGCCAGCACAGCGAACACTGAAGCTTTCTTT; cdr3_aa: CASTANTEAFF
clone_size: few; d_call: .; j_call: TRBJ2-2; v_call: TRBV6-5; cdr3_nt: TGTGCCAGCAAGGTGGGGGGCGGCGACACCGGGGAGCTGTTTTTT; cdr3_aa: CASKVGGGDTGELFF
clone_size: .; d_call: .; j_call: TRBJ2-1; v_call: TRBV11-3; cdr3_nt: TGTGCCAGCAGCTTAGGGGGCAGGGGAGTCGATGAGCAGTTCTTC; cdr3_aa: CASSLGGRGVDEQFF
clone_size: .; d_call: TRBD2; j_call: TRBJ2-1; v_call: TRBV19; cdr3_nt: TGTGCCAGTAGTATGGGGGGGACGGTAAACAATGAGCAGTTCTTC; cdr3_aa: CASSMGGTVNNEQFF
clone_size: .; d_call: TRBD2; j_call: TRBJ2-3; v_call: TRBV29-1; cdr3_nt: TGCAGCGTTGACAGGTCTGGGAGGGGTACAGATACGCAGTATTTT; cdr3_aa: CSVDRSGRGTDTQYF
clone_size: .; d_call: .; j_call: TRBJ1-6; v_call: TRBV7-6; cdr3_nt: TGTGCCAGCAGCCTCGGATTCGAGGGCTCCTATAATTCACCCCTCCACTTT; cdr3_aa: CASSLGFEGSYNSPLHF
clone_size: few; d_call: .; j_call: TRBJ2-3; v_call: TRBV10-2; cdr3_nt: TGCGCCAGCAGTGATGGGGCACTGGATGCAGGCACAGATACGCAGTATTTT; cdr3_aa: CASSDGALDAGTDTQYF
clone_size: .; d_call: .; j_call: TRBJ2-5; v_call: TRBV25-1; cdr3_nt: TGTGCCAGCAGTGAATATGTCAGGGAAGAGACCCAGTACTTC; cdr3_aa: CASSEYVREETQYF
clone_size: many; d_call: .; j_call: TRBJ2-2; v_call: TRBV6-8; cdr3_nt: TGTGCCAGCAGTACCTCGGCTGACTGGCCAGGTAGCGGGGAGCTGTTTTTT; cdr3_aa: CASSTSADWPGSGELFF
clone_size: .; d_call: TRBD1; j_call: TRBJ1-1; v_call: TRBV5-1; cdr3_nt: TGCGCCAGCAGCCCTTGGGACAGGTGGTTGAACACTGAAGCTTTCTTT; cdr3_aa: CASSPWDRWLNTEAFF
clone_size: .; d_call: .; j_call: TRBJ2-2; v_call: TRBV6-2/TRBV6-3; cdr3_nt: TGTGCCAGCAGTTCCCTGACCACCGGGGAGCTGTTTTTT; cdr3_aa: CASSSLTTGELFF
clone_size: few; d_call: .; j_call: TRBJ1-6; v_call: TRBV28; cdr3_nt: TGTGCCAGCAGTTTAAGACGGGTTCGCCTTAATTCACCCCTCCACTTT; cdr3_aa: CASSLRRVRLNSPLHF
clone_size: few; d_call: TRBD2; j_call: TRBJ2-5; v_call: TRBV6-5; cdr3_nt: TGTGCCAGCACCACAGGGGTAGCGGGAGGTTCGGTTGAGACCCAGTACTTC; cdr3_aa: CASTTGVAGGSVETQYF
clone_size: .; d_call: TRBD2; j_call: TRBJ2-1; v_call: TRBV3-1; cdr3_nt: TGTGCCAGCAGCCAAGGAGCGGGGATTAACTACAATGAGCAGTTCTTC; cdr3_aa: CASSQGAGINYNEQFF
clone_size: .; d_call: .; j_call: TRBJ1-2; v_call: TRBV29-1; cdr3_nt: TGCAGCGTTGAATGGTCTAACTATGGCTACACCTTC; cdr3_aa: CSVEWSNYGYTF
clone_size: .; d_call: TRBD2; j_call: TRBJ2-1; v_call: TRBV2; cdr3_nt: TGTGCCAGCAGGGGTAGCGGGACGACCAACAATGAGCAGTTCTTC; cdr3_aa: CASRGSGTTNNEQFF
clone_size: few; d_call: .; j_call: TRBJ1-6; v_call: TRBV6-1; cdr3_nt: TGTGCCAGCACCGAAATACGTCGAAGTATGATGACCCTCCACTTT; cdr3_aa: CASTEIRRSMMTLHF
clone_size: .; d_call: TRBD2; j_call: TRBJ2-5; v_call: TRBV29-1; cdr3_nt: TGCAGCGTTATAGGACTAGCCGAGACCCAGTACTTC; cdr3_aa: CSVIGLAETQYF
clone_size: .; d_call: TRBD1; j_call: TRBJ2-4; v_call: TRBV6-1; cdr3_nt: TGTGCCAGCAGACAGGGGGCCCCCAAAAACATTCAGTACTTC; cdr3_aa: CASRQGAPKNIQYF